The entry below describes one T cell receptor (beta chain). The entry originates in a study of cytomegalovirus exposure and HLA in healthy donors. CDR3 length: 15 residues. Germline V CDR1 and CDR2: MNHEY, SMNVEV (reference sequence). V shed 7 bases, J shed 5 bases, and the junction held 11 bases outside the gene matches. PCR employed 60 Vbeta and 13 Jbeta primers. Libraries were prepared by immunoSEQ multiplex PCR; TCRdb keeps only in-frame clonotypes and omits some of them. The profile shows under 200,000 clones, roughly 78% of them singletons. The origin of this receptor is a woman in her 30s in good health and CMV-seropositive. This sequence joins TRBV27 and TRBJ2-3; 8 bases line up with TRBD2. The sample consisted of PBMCs. The chain's CDR3 is CASTLSGGAGDTQYF. Written as DNA, the CDR3 is TGTGCCAGCACCTTATCCGGGGGGGCGGGAGATACGCAGTATTTT.